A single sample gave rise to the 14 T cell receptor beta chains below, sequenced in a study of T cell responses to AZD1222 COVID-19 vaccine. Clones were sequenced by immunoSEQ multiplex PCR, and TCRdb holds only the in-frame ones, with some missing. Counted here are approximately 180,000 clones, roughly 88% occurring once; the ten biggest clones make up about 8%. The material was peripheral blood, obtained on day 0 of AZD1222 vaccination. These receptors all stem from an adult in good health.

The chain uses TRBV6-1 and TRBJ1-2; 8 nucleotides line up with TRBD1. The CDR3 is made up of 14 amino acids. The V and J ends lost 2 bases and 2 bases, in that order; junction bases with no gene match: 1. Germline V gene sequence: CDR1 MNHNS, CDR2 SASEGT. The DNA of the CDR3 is TGTGCCAGCAGTGAATCAGGGGGCAACTATGGCTACACCTTC. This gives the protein CASSESGGNYGYTF.

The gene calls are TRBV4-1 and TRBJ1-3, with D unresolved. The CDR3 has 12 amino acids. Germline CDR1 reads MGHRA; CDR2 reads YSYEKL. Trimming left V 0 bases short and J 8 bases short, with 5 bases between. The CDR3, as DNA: TGCGCCAGCAGCCAAGATGGGTACACCATATATTTT. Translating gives CASSQDGYTIYF.

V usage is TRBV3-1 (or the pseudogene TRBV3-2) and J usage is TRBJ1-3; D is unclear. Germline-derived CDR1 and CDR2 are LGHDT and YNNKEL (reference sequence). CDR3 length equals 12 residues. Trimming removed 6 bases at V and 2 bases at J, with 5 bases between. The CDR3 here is CASRQTGNTIYF. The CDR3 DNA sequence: TGTGCCAGCAGACAGACTGGAAACACCATATATTTT.

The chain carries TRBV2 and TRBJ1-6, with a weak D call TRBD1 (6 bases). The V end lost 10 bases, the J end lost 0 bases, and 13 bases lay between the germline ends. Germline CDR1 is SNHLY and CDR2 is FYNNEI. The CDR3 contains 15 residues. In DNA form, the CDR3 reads TGTGCCATCGCCGGGGGCAGCTCCTATAATTCACCCCTCCACTTT. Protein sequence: CAIAGGSSYNSPLHF.

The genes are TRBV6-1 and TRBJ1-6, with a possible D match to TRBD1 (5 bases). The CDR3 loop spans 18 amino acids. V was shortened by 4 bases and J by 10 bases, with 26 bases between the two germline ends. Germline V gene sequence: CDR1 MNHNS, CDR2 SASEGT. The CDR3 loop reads CASSGGVTPFLIRSPLHF. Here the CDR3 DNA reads TGTGCCAGCAGTGGGGGGGTCACTCCCTTCCTTATTAGATCACCCCTCCACTTT.

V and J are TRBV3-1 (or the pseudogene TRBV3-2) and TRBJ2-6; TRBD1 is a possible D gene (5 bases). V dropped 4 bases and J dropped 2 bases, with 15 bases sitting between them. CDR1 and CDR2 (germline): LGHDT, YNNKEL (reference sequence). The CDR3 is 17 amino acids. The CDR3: CASSLSFRVAGANVLTF. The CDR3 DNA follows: TGTGCCAGCAGCCTATCCTTCAGGGTGGCTGGGGCCAACGTCCTGACTTTC.

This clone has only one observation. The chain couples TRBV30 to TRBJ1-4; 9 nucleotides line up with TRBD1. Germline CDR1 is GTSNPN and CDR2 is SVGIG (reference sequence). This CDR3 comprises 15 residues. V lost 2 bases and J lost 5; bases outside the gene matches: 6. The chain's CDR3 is CAWSSGTGRNEKLFF. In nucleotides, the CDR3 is TGTGCCTGGAGTTCCGGGACAGGGAGGAATGAAAAACTGTTTTTT.

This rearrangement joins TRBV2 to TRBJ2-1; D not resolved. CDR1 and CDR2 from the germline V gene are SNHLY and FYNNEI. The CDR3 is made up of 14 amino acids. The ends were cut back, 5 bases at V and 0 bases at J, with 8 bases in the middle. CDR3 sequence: CASSTVSSYNEQFF. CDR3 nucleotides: TGTGCCAGCAGTACCGTAAGCTCCTACAATGAGCAGTTCTTC.

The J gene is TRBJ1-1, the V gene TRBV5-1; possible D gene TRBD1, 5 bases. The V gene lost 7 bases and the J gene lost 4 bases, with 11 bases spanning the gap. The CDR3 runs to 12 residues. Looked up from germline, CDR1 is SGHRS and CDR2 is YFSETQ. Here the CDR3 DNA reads TGCGCCAGCTCTTCCGGGGGCACTGAAGCTTTCTTT. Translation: CASSSGGTEAFF.

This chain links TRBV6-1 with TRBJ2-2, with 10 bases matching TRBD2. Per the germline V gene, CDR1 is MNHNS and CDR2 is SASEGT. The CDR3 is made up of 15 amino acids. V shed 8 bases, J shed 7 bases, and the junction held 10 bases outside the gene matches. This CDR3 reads CASGKAGGPIGELFF. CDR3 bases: TGTGCCAGCGGTAAAGCGGGGGGGCCAATCGGGGAGCTGTTTTTT.

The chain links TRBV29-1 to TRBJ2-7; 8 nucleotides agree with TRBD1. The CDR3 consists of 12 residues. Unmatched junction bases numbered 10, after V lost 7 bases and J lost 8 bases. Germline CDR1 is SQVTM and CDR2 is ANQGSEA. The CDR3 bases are TGCAGCGCCCTAAAGGACAGGGAACAGCAGTACTTC. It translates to CSALKDREQQYF.

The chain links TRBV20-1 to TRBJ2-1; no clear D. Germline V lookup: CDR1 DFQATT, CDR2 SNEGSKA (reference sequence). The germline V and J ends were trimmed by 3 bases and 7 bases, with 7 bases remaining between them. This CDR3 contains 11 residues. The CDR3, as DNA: TGCAGTGCTAGGGCAGGAAATGAGCAGTTCTTC. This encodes CSARAGNEQFF.

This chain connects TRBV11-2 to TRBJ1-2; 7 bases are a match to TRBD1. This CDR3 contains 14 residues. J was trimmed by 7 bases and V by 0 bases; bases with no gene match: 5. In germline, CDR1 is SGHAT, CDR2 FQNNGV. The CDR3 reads CASSLEGRGFGYTF. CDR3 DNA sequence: TGTGCCAGCAGCTTAGAGGGCAGGGGGTTTGGCTACACCTTC.

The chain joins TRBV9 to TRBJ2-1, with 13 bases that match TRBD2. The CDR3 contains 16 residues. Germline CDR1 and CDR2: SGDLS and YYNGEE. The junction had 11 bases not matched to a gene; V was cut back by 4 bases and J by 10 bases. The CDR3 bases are TGTGCCAGCAGCATGGGACTAGCGGGGTGGCACAGGGAGCAGTTCTTC. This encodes CASSMGLAGWHREQFF.